These 21 T cell receptor beta chains were all obtained from the same sample, sequenced in a study of regulatory T cells in long-lasting Graves disease. Time point meaning: persistent/refractory GD, antithyroid drugs over 5 years with positive TRAb. Isolated PBMC RNA provided the starting material for the TCR library. In building TCR beta libraries, iRepertoire HTBI primers were used together with Arm-PCR of CDR3 regions. TCRdb reanalysed the multiplex PCR reads using MiXCR and keeps one entry per CDR3 protein. The sample has about 290,000 distinct CDR3 sequences, around 23% seen once. The starting material was peripheral blood mononuclear cells (PBMCs), obtained when the disease was refractory, from a patient treated with antithyroid drugs. These receptors came from a female donor with Graves disease.

This clonotype appeared many times. V is TRBV6-5 and J is TRBJ1-1; 7 bases map to TRBD1. The J segment lost 5 bases and the V segment lost 4 bases, leaving 4 bases of the junction unmatched. Germline V gives CDR1 MNHEY, CDR2 SVGAGI. The CDR3 runs 13 residues. CDR3 bases: TGTGCCAGCAGTTCCTACAGGGGTACTGAAGCTTTCTTT. Translation: CASSSYRGTEAFF.

This clonotype has only a few counts. A read error is possible here, since a much larger clone lies one base away. The genes are TRBV28 and TRBJ2-7, with D possibly matching TRBD1 (5 bases). The CDR3 sequence is 13 residues long. Germline V gene sequence: CDR1 MDHEN, CDR2 SYDVKM. V was pared by 6 bases and J by 7 bases, with 16 bases between. CDR3: CASSWGWASEQYF. The DNA for the CDR3 is TGTGCCAGCAGCTGGGGCTGGGCTTCGGAGCAGTACTTC. Complete variable domain (other parts from reference TRBV28 and TRBJ2-7): DVKVTQSSRYLVKRTGEKVFLECVQDMDHENMFWYRQDPGLGLRLIYFSYDVKMKEKGDIPEGYSVSREKKERFSLILESASTNQTSMYLCASSWGWASEQYFGPGTRLTVT.

This clonotype came up many times. V usage is TRBV28 and J usage is TRBJ2-1, with D possibly being TRBD2 (6 bases). The V end lost 2 bases, the J end lost 3 bases, and 14 bases lay between the germline ends. Per the germline V gene, CDR1 is MDHEN and CDR2 is SYDVKM. The CDR3 is 16 amino acids. The CDR3 loop is CASSLLRGAIYNEQFF. The CDR3, as DNA: TGTGCCAGCAGTTTACTGCGGGGCGCAATCTACAATGAGCAGTTCTTC.

This clonotype showed up just a few times. V and J are TRBV18 and TRBJ2-7; TRBD1 matches at 9 bases. Per the germline V gene, CDR1 is KGHSH and CDR2 is LQKENI. CDR3 length equals 15 residues. J lost 1 base, V lost 6 bases, and 7 bases had no gene match. CDR3 sequence: CASSQTGGVSYEQYF. The DNA for the CDR3 is TGTGCCAGCTCGCAAACAGGGGGCGTTTCCTACGAGCAGTACTTC.

This clonotype was counted between two and nine times. V gene TRBV15 combines with J gene TRBJ2-7; 8 bases are a match to TRBD2. From germline, CDR1 is LNHNV and CDR2 YYDKDF (reference sequence). Losses at the gene ends were 3 bases for V and 2 bases for J; bases not matched to a gene: 3. The length of the CDR3 is 14 residues. In nucleotides, the CDR3 is TGTGCCACCAGCAGCCCGACTAGCGCCTACGAGCAGTACTTC. Its translation: CATSSPTSAYEQYF.

Here the CDR3 DNA reads TGTGCCAGCAGTATCCAATGGGGGCCTTACTACGAGCAGTACTTC. Translated, it gives CASSIQWGPYYEQYF. The gene calls are TRBV27 and TRBJ2-7; the D gene is possibly TRBD1 (6 bases). With 5 bases removed from V and 3 bases from J, the gap between germline ends came to 17 bases. The CDR3 sequence is 15 residues long. Germline CDR1 is MNHEY and CDR2 is SMNVEV (reference sequence).

This clonotype showed up just a few times. This chain connects TRBV20-1 to TRBJ2-7, with D possibly being TRBD2 (6 bases). The germline V gene has CDR1 DFQATT and CDR2 SNEGSKA (reference sequence). The CDR3 length is 14 residues. V gave up 0 bases and J gave up 4 bases, with 13 bases separating them. The CDR3 sequence is CSARDFREQYEQYF. The CDR3 region has the DNA TGCAGTGCTAGAGATTTCCGGGAGCAGTACGAGCAGTACTTC.

This clonotype has ten or more counts. The genes are TRBV28 and TRBJ2-2, with 7 nucleotides matching TRBD1. CDR1 is MDHEN, CDR2 SYDVKM, per germline. This CDR3 contains 14 residues. V shed 4 bases and J 5 bases; nucleotides not matched to a gene: 4. In nucleotides, the CDR3 is TGTGCCAGCAGTTACCCGGGACAGACCGGGGAGCTGTTTTTT. Protein sequence: CASSYPGQTGELFF.

In its sample, this clonotype was seen a few times. The chain uses TRBV10-2 and TRBJ1-2, with 8 bases aligning to TRBD1. This CDR3 comprises 14 residues. The germline V gene encodes CDR1 WSHSY and CDR2 SAAADI. With V trimmed by 2 bases and J by 3 bases, 2 bases remained unmatched. The CDR3 region is CASSEGRGHYGYTF. As DNA, the CDR3 is TGCGCCAGCAGTGAGGGCAGGGGGCACTATGGCTACACCTTC.

A few counts support this clonotype. V is TRBV15 and J is TRBJ1-5; 7 bases align to TRBD1. Germline V gene lookup returns CDR1 LNHNV and CDR2 YYDKDF (reference sequence). V dropped 5 bases and J dropped 8; count of bases not matched to a gene: 12. The CDR3 length is 15 residues. The CDR3 loop is CATSPTADRAEPQHF. The CDR3 bases are TGTGCCACCAGCCCGACGGCAGACAGGGCGGAGCCCCAGCATTTT.

This clonotype was picked up one time. The chain has TRBV7-9 and TRBJ2-1; 13 bases are a match to TRBD2. Germline CDR1 and CDR2: SEHNR and FQNEAQ (reference sequence). The CDR3 totals 15 residues. The ends lost 4 bases at V and 8 bases at J; junction bases unmatched: 5. DNA for the CDR3: TGTGCCAGCAGCTCTACTAGCGGGAGGGGCTATGAGCAGTTCTTC. Translating it yields CASSSTSGRGYEQFF.

This clonotype was seen many times. V is TRBV28 and J is TRBJ2-7; D may match TRBD1 or TRBD2 (5 bases each). The CDR3 contains 11 residues. Germline CDR1 reads MDHEN; CDR2 reads SYDVKM. Between the trimmed V and J ends, which lost 9 bases and 3 bases, there was a span of 9 bases. The CDR3 DNA follows: TGTGCCAGTGGGACCGACTACGAGCAGTACTTC. Translation gives CASGTDYEQYF.

This clonotype was detected ten times or more. The V and J genes are TRBV6-1 and TRBJ2-5; 7 bases are shared with TRBD2. The CDR3 spans 14 residues. Germline CDR1 and CDR2: MNHNS and SASEGT. The trim removed 6 bases at V and 1 base at J, leaving 5 bases unmatched. The CDR3, as DNA: TGTGCCAGCAGACCGACTAGCAGCCAAGAGACCCAGTACTTC. The encoded protein is CASRPTSSQETQYF.

The rearrangement links TRBV28 to TRBJ2-1, with D possibly called TRBD1 or TRBD2 (6 bases each). The germline CDR1 and CDR2 sequences are MDHEN and SYDVKM. V lost 10 bases, J lost 0 bases, and 13 bases lay in between. The CDR3 spans 14 residues. CDR3 amino acids: CATRGGSSYNEQFF. CDR3 nucleotide sequence: TGTGCCACCCGAGGGGGGAGCTCCTACAATGAGCAGTTCTTC. Based on the CDR3 plus reference TRBV28 and TRBJ2-1, the full variable domain is DVKVTQSSRYLVKRTGEKVFLECVQDMDHENMFWYRQDPGLGLRLIYFSYDVKMKEKGDIPEGYSVSREKKERFSLILESASTNQTSMYLCATRGGSSYNEQFFGPGTRLTVL.

Of note for this clonotype: One end of the junction does not line up with germline, which may come from a read error. The V gene is TRBV10-1, the J gene TRBJ2-7, with 7 bases matching TRBD2. Germline CDR1 reads WNHNN; CDR2 reads SYGVQD (reference sequence). CDR3 length: 13 amino acids. In DNA form, the CDR3 reads TGTGCCATCTCTGAGCGGGATTTCACCGAGCAGTACTTC. Translation gives CAISERDFTEQYF.

J is TRBJ2-2 and V is TRBV19, with 9 bases fitting TRBD1. Per germline, CDR1 LNHDA and CDR2 SQIVND (reference sequence). The CDR3 length is 16 residues. The ends lost 6 bases at V and 5 bases at J; junction bases unmatched: 10. CDR3 in amino acids: CASSRSPGQGTGELFF. CDR3 in DNA: TGTGCCAGTAGCCGATCACCGGGACAGGGAACCGGGGAGCTGTTTTTT. Supplemented by reference TRBV19 and TRBJ2-2, the full variable domain reads DGGITQSPKYLFRKEGQNVTLSCEQNLNHDAMYWYRQDPGQGLRLIYYSQIVNDFQKGDIAEGYSVSREKKESFPLTVTSAQKNPTAFYLCASSRSPGQGTGELFFGEGSRLTVL.

This clonotype was counted a few times. V and J are TRBV6-2 or TRBV6-3 and TRBJ2-7; TRBD2 matches 12 bases. This CDR3 region has 16 residues. Germline V gene lookup returns CDR1 MNHEY and CDR2 SVGEGT. J gave up 1 base and V 6 bases, and 7 bases lay outside the gene matches. CDR3 DNA sequence: TGTGCCAGCAGCGCGCAAGGGACTAGCGGGTCCTACGAGCAGTACTTC. Translated: CASSAQGTSGSYEQYF.

The chain employs TRBV3-1 and TRBJ2-7; 9 nucleotides align to TRBD2. The CDR3 extends over 15 amino acids. From germline, CDR1 is LGHDT and CDR2 YNNKEL (reference sequence). J was trimmed by 4 bases and V by 5 bases; bases with no gene match: 9. CDR3 region: CASSAGSGSLYEQYF. The CDR3 DNA follows: TGTGCCAGCAGCGCGGGTAGCGGGAGTCTTTACGAGCAGTACTTC.

This clonotype came up many times. The V gene is TRBV6-1, the J gene TRBJ1-2, with D possibly TRBD1 on 6 matching bases. Looked up from germline, CDR1 is MNHNS and CDR2 is SASEGT. The CDR3 loop spans 14 amino acids. V gave up 1 base and J gave up 5 bases, with 11 bases separating them. The CDR3 is CASSEGQAPYGYTF. In nucleotides, the CDR3 is TGTGCCAGCAGTGAAGGACAGGCCCCTTATGGCTACACCTTC.

This clonotype was counted ten times or more. The genes are TRBV28 and TRBJ1-1; D is undetermined. This CDR3 contains 13 residues. V was shortened by 10 bases and J by 7 bases, with 19 bases between the two germline ends. Germline lookup yields CDR1 MDHEN and CDR2 SYDVKM. The CDR3 sequence: CAIQGQRTHEAFF. CDR3 sequence (DNA): TGTGCCATCCAAGGCCAGAGGACTCATGAAGCTTTCTTT.

This clonotype was detected ten times or more. The V and J genes are TRBV27 and TRBJ2-4; D unclear. Germline-derived CDR1 and CDR2 are MNHEY and SMNVEV (reference sequence). V lost 0 bases and J lost 1, with 7 bases in between. The CDR3 is made up of 15 amino acids. In DNA form, the CDR3 reads TGTGCCAGCAGTTTATCGGAAACCGCCAAAAACATTCAGTACTTC. Its translation: CASSLSETAKNIQYF.